This TCR beta chain was sequenced in a study of blood T cell repertoires in COVID-19. Only in-frame clones appear in the TCRdb table, and some are missing; sequencing was by immunoSEQ multiplex PCR. The sample includes over 200,000 clones, more than 75% of them seen just once. Germline trimming cut 0 bases from V and 7 bases from J; bases unmatched to any gene: 7. Germline V gene data show CDR1 as SGHRS and CDR2 as YFSETQ. The CDR3 runs to 16 residues. This receptor was identified in a man aged 45-65 years with COVID-19, enrolled during active disease. The gene calls are TRBV5-1 and TRBJ1-4, with 9 positions matching TRBD1. Specimen: peripheral blood. The CDR3 loop reads CASSLAGQGTGEKLFF. The CDR3 coding sequence is TGCGCCAGCAGCTTGGCGGGACAGGGTACGGGTGAAAAACTGTTTTTT.